A single T cell receptor (beta chain) is shown here with its context. Other DNA sequences of this sample code for an identical CDR3. Clones were read by immunoSEQ multiplex PCR, and TCRdb kept only the in-frame ones, dropping some. Of about 2.4 million clones in the sample, around nine tenths were seen once. Trimming left V 4 bases short and J 2 bases short, with 7 bases between. Germline V lookup: CDR1 SNHLY, CDR2 FYNNEI. The CDR3 is 13 amino acids. These data are taken from a study of shared clonotypes between healthy human individuals. The V call is TRBV2, the J call TRBJ2-3; D not certain. The TCR comes from a man aged 18-30 years in good health. Material for sequencing was naive CD4+ T cells sorted from blood. Subset of the sample: CD45RA+ positively selected. The CDR3: CASSGEFTDTQYF. The CDR3 coding sequence is TGTGCCAGCAGTGGTGAGTTCACAGATACGCAGTATTTT.